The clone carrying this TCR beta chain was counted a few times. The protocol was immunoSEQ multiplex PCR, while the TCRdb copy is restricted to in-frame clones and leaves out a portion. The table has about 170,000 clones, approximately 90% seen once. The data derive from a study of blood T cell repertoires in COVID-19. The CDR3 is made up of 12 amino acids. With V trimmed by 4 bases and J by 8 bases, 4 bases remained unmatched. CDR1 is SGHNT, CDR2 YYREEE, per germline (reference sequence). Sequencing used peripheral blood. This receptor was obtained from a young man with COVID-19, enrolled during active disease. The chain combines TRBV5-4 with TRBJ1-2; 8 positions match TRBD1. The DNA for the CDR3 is TGTGCCAGCAGCCAGGGGGCCTGGGGCTACACCTTC. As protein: CASSQGAWGYTF.